This T cell receptor (beta chain) was identified during a study of human T cells and chemical hapten exposure. Turning to the study itself: In the sensitization step, 2% DPC was placed on about 2 cm by about 2 cm of upper inner arm skin. Per-sample TCR yield variation was attributed mainly to small pooled library volume differences. Epicutaneous patch tests delivered 0.01% DPC to the upper back, with evaluation at 6 days.

The germline CDR1 and CDR2 sequences are PRHDT and FYEKMQ (reference sequence). The CDR3 has 17 amino acids. V trimming: 5 bases; J trimming: 1 base; junction bases outside the gene matches: 11. This clonotype appeared a few times. TCRdb ran MiXCR on the RACE reads and lists one entry per CDR3 protein. The data hold tens of thousands of distinct CDR3 sequences, with around 7% observed a single time. Time point meaning: pre-sensitization, week 0. The treatment is: therapeutic diphenylcyclopropenone sensitization with weekly scalp DPC. The chain uses TRBV13 and TRBJ1-1, with 9 bases that match TRBD1. The source is a woman between 25 and 40 years old with alopecia areata. Some clones in this sample may be carry-over from other donors' samples. The sequencing here drew on whole blood, taken in connection with sensitization to the hapten diphenylcyclopropenone (DPC). CDR3 in amino acids: CASSPPGQGRPNTEAFF. In DNA form, the CDR3 reads TGTGCCAGCAGCCCCCCCGGACAGGGGAGGCCGAACACTGAAGCTTTCTTT.